Below, 15 T cell receptor beta chains from the same sample are listed, as sequenced in a study of blood T cell repertoires in COVID-19. Clones were read by immunoSEQ multiplex PCR, and TCRdb kept only the in-frame ones, dropping some. Among about 57,000 clones listed, about nine tenths were seen once. The sequenced sample consisted of peripheral blood. The receptors here all came from a woman aged 80 or over with COVID-19, enrolled during active disease.

V and J are TRBV5-1 and TRBJ2-3, with 12 bases that match TRBD2. Germline CDR1 reads SGHRS; CDR2 reads YFSETQ. The J segment lost 2 bases and the V segment lost 4 bases, leaving 8 bases of the junction unmatched. The CDR3 runs to 17 residues. In nucleotides, the CDR3 is TGCGCCAGCAGCGGGCTAGCGGGGGGGCTGAACACAGATACGCAGTATTTT. This gives the protein CASSGLAGGLNTDTQYF.

The gene calls are TRBV6-5 and TRBJ2-1, with 7 bases matching TRBD1. CDR3 length equals 15 residues. Germline loops: CDR1 MNHEY, CDR2 SVGAGI. The V and J ends lost 5 bases and 6 bases, in that order; junction bases with no gene match: 10. The CDR3 here is CASSQGDLGANEQFF. As DNA, the CDR3 is TGTGCCAGCAGTCAGGGGGACCTGGGGGCCAATGAGCAGTTCTTC.

V gene TRBV2 combines with J gene TRBJ2-2, with 9 bases aligning to TRBD1. The CDR3 is 16 amino acids. The V gene end was trimmed by 3 bases and the J gene end by 4 bases; junction bases not matched to a gene: 6. CDR1 is SNHLY and CDR2 is FYNNEI in the germline V gene. The CDR3 bases are TGTGCCAGCAGTGATGGTGGGACAGGGCCCACCGGGGAGCTGTTTTTT. It specifies CASSDGGTGPTGELFF.

J is TRBJ1-2 and V is TRBV25-1; 12 nucleotides align to TRBD1. Germline loops: CDR1 MGHDK, CDR2 SYGVNS. The CDR3 has 15 amino acids. V shed 6 bases and J 3 bases; nucleotides not matched to a gene: 5. CDR3 nucleotides: TGTGCCAGCAGGGGGGACAGGGGGCGCGACTATGGCTACACCTTC. Translated, it gives CASRGDRGRDYGYTF.

The chain employs TRBV30 and TRBJ1-2; 9 nucleotides align to TRBD1. The CDR3 has 15 residues. Germline V gene lookup returns CDR1 GTSNPN and CDR2 SVGIG (reference sequence). The CDR3 loop reads CAVPGTGRPNYGYTF. The CDR3 coding sequence is TGTGCTGTTCCCGGGACAGGGAGGCCCAACTATGGCTACACCTTC.

The chain links TRBV5-1 to TRBJ1-6; maybe TRBD1 (6 bases). The CDR3 contains 15 residues. The V gene's germline CDR1 is SGHRS and CDR2 YFSETQ. Trimming shortened V by 2 bases and J by 8 bases, and 14 bases separated the two germline ends. The CDR3 loop is CASSFGRGLDSPLHF. The CDR3 nucleotides are TGCGCCAGCAGCTTCGGGCGGGGGCTTGATTCACCCCTCCACTTT.

The gene calls are TRBV2 and TRBJ1-1; 11 nucleotides align to TRBD1. Germline trimming cut 4 bases from V and 0 bases from J; bases unmatched to any gene: 1. Germline CDR1 reads SNHLY; CDR2 reads FYNNEI. This CDR3 region has 15 residues. The CDR3 DNA follows: TGTGCCAGCAGTGGGGACAGGGGGATGAACACTGAAGCTTTCTTT. As protein: CASSGDRGMNTEAFF.

The chain joins TRBV2 to TRBJ2-3; TRBD2 aligns across 11 bases. CDR1 and CDR2 from the germline V gene are SNHLY and FYNNEI. The length of the CDR3 is 15 residues. Trimming removed 6 bases from V and 3 bases from J; junction bases left unmatched: 5. The DNA of the CDR3 is TGTGCCAGCAGGCCCGGGACTAGCGGAACAGATACGCAGTATTTT. Encoded protein: CASRPGTSGTDTQYF.

The rearrangement uses TRBV18 and TRBJ1-2; TRBD1 might be the D (5 bases). Germline V lookup: CDR1 KGHSH, CDR2 LQKENI. The CDR3 sequence is 14 residues long. V was pared by 2 bases and J by 4 bases, with 11 bases between. The CDR3 coding sequence is TGTGCCAGCTCACCAAAAACAGGATTCTATGGCTACACCTTC. It is translated as CASSPKTGFYGYTF. The full variable domain, completed using reference TRBV18 and TRBJ1-2, is NAGVMQNPRHLVRRRGQEARLRCSPMKGHSHVYWYRQLPEEGLKFMVYLQKENIIDESGMPKERFSAEFPKEGPSILRIQQVVRGDSAAYFCASSPKTGFYGYTFGSGTRLTVV.

The V gene is TRBV2, the J gene TRBJ1-3; D is perhaps TRBD1 (6 bases). The V end was cut by 2 bases, the J end by 0 bases, with 17 bases between. CDR1 and CDR2 from the germline V gene are SNHLY and FYNNEI. The CDR3 extends over 18 amino acids. This CDR3 reads CASSESPPQGSSGNTIYF. DNA of the CDR3: TGTGCCAGCAGTGAAAGCCCCCCCCAGGGGTCCTCTGGAAACACCATATATTTT.

The chain couples TRBV6-5 to TRBJ2-6; 7 positions match TRBD1. V trimming: 5 bases; J trimming: 2 bases; junction bases outside the gene matches: 3. The CDR3 runs to 15 residues. Germline CDR1 and CDR2: MNHEY and SVGAGI. The CDR3 protein is CASSTTGAGANVLTF. The CDR3 region has the DNA TGTGCCAGCAGTACCACAGGGGCTGGGGCCAACGTCCTGACTTTC.

The J gene is TRBJ2-2, the V gene TRBV9; 9 nucleotides agree with TRBD2. The junction had 4 bases not matched to a gene; V was cut back by 3 bases and J by 1 base. The CDR3 is 16 residues long. Germline V lookup: CDR1 SGDLS, CDR2 YYNGEE. Written as DNA, the CDR3 is TGTGCCAGCAGCGCCTTTAGCGGGGGGAACACCGGGGAGCTGTTTTTT. It encodes CASSAFSGGNTGELFF.

This chain connects TRBV7-8 to TRBJ1-2, with D maybe TRBD1 (5 bases). There are 14 residues in the CDR3. CDR1 is SGHVS, CDR2 FQNEAQ, per germline. Trimming shortened V by 7 bases and J by 0 bases, and 12 bases separated the two germline ends. In DNA, the CDR3 is TGTGCCAGCAACCCGACAGTTACTAACTATGGCTACACCTTC. Protein: CASNPTVTNYGYTF.

This clone was found once. This sequence joins TRBV7-2 and TRBJ2-7; tentatively, D is TRBD2 (7 bases). The V and J ends lost 6 bases and 2 bases respectively, with 17 bases between them. The CDR3 totals 15 residues. Looked up from germline, CDR1 is SGHTA and CDR2 is FQGNSA. The CDR3 DNA sequence: TGTGCCAGCAGAAAGGGGGGGTTTGTGGCCTACGAGCAGTACTTC. The encoded protein is CASRKGGFVAYEQYF.

The chain links TRBV19 to TRBJ2-7; a possible D gene is TRBD1 (6 bases). V was pared by 4 bases and J by 0 bases, with 13 bases between. This CDR3 has 15 amino acids. CDR1 is LNHDA and CDR2 is SQIVND in the germline V gene (reference sequence). DNA for the CDR3: TGTGCCAGTAGTACCAACAGGGAGCTCTCCTACGAGCAGTACTTC. Its translation is CASSTNRELSYEQYF.